The 11 T cell receptor beta chains below come from one sample, sequenced in a study of regulatory T cells in long-lasting Graves disease. Sequencing libraries for TCR beta were prepared with iRepertoire HTBI primers and Arm-PCR of CDR3 regions. MiXCR, applied by TCRdb to the multiplex PCR reads, yields one record per CDR3 protein. There are over 300,000 distinct CDR3 sequences in the sample; 15% to 20% occur only once, and around 30% lies in the top ten. Time point given: persistent/refractory GD, antithyroid drugs over 5 years with positive TRAb. PBMC RNA served as the TCR library source. The sample in question was peripheral blood mononuclear cells (PBMCs), obtained when the disease was refractory, from a patient treated with antithyroid drugs. The receptors come from a female donor with Graves disease.

The V call is TRBV27, the J call TRBJ2-7; TRBD2 matches at 13 bases. Trimming removed 4 bases from V and 3 bases from J; junction bases left unmatched: 6. CDR1 and CDR2 from the germline V gene are MNHEY and SMNVEV (reference sequence). The CDR3 is 16 amino acids. The CDR3 loop is CASSSLLAGGVYEQYF. As DNA, the CDR3 is TGTGCCAGCAGTTCCCTACTAGCGGGAGGGGTCTACGAGCAGTACTTC.

This clonotype was counted many times. The CDR3 here is CASSLTSHEQYF. The CDR3, as DNA: TGCGCCAGCAGCTTGACTTCCCACGAGCAGTACTTC. The chain has TRBV5-1 and TRBJ2-7; D not resolved. CDR1 is SGHRS and CDR2 is YFSETQ in the germline V gene. The CDR3 is 12 residues long. V was clipped by 1 base and J by 5 bases, with 7 bases between them.

Ten or more counts support this clonotype. The genes are TRBV2 and TRBJ1-1; D remains unclear. V lost 6 bases to trimming and J lost 1 base, with 18 bases between them. Looked up from germline, CDR1 is SNHLY and CDR2 is FYNNEI. There are 16 residues in the CDR3. CDR3 sequence reads: CASSNSGGRTNTEAFF. The DNA of the CDR3 is TGTGCCAGCAGCAATAGTGGAGGGCGGACGAACACTGAAGCTTTCTTT.

This chain uses TRBV7-9 with TRBJ1-2; 7 bases map to TRBD1. Germline V lookup: CDR1 SEHNR, CDR2 FQNEAQ (reference sequence). The V gene end was trimmed by 3 bases and the J gene end by 8 bases; junction bases not matched to a gene: 12. The CDR3 is 15 amino acids. CDR3 residues: CASSFGDDREKGYTF. As DNA, the CDR3 is TGTGCCAGCAGCTTTGGGGATGACAGGGAGAAAGGCTACACCTTC.

The table lists this clonotype with a few counts. The chain combines TRBV5-1 with TRBJ1-1; no reliable D call. CDR3 length equals 14 residues. V lost 0 bases and J lost 5, with 11 bases in between. The V gene's germline CDR1 is SGHRS and CDR2 YFSETQ. The CDR3 sequence is CASSLAAETTEAFF. Written as DNA, the CDR3 is TGCGCCAGCAGCTTGGCCGCAGAGACGACTGAAGCTTTCTTT.

The CDR3 DNA sequence: TGCAGCGTGCTTGTACCGACAGGGATGGGCTATGGCTACACCTTC. This encodes CSVLVPTGMGYGYTF. The chain carries TRBV29-1 and TRBJ1-2; 7 bases are a match to TRBD1. V shed 6 bases, J shed 4 bases, and the junction held 14 bases outside the gene matches. This CDR3 region has 15 residues. Germline V gene lookup returns CDR1 SQVTM and CDR2 ANQGSEA.

The chain is built from TRBV20-1 and TRBJ2-3; 8 nucleotides line up with TRBD1. Per germline, CDR1 DFQATT and CDR2 SNEGSKA (reference sequence). After removal of 4 bases from V and 3 bases from J, the junction contained 3 bases not matched to a gene. This CDR3 is built from 13 residues. CDR3 coding DNA: TGCAGTGCTACGGACAGGGCTACAGATACGCAGTATTTT. Amino acid sequence: CSATDRATDTQYF.

V usage is TRBV20-1 and J usage is TRBJ2-3; 7 positions agree with TRBD2. CDR1 DFQATT and CDR2 SNEGSKA come from the germline V gene (reference sequence). This CDR3 is 14 amino acids long. After removal of 5 bases from V and 4 bases from J, the junction contained 9 bases not matched to a gene. The DNA for the CDR3 is TGCAGTGCTCCACGGGGGGTCGGAGCAGATACGCAGTATTTT. Encoded protein: CSAPRGVGADTQYF.

This clonotype was recorded a few times. This rearrangement joins TRBV7-2 to TRBJ1-3; 8 nucleotides match TRBD1. V was pared by 5 bases and J by 4 bases, with 7 bases of the junction left unmatched. Looked up from germline, CDR1 is SGHTA and CDR2 is FQGNSA. The length of the CDR3 is 15 residues. The CDR3 region has the DNA TGTGCCAGCAGCGACCGACAGGGGCCAGGAAACACCATATATTTT. This encodes CASSDRQGPGNTIYF.

The chain carries TRBV6-4 and TRBJ2-3, with 7 positions matching TRBD1. CDR1 is MRHNA and CDR2 is SNTAGT in the germline V gene. J gave up 0 bases and V 6 bases, and 9 bases lay outside the gene matches. The length of the CDR3 is 16 residues. This CDR3 reads CASRPDRPHSTDTQYF. The CDR3 nucleotides are TGTGCCAGCAGGCCGGACAGGCCCCATAGCACAGATACGCAGTATTTT.

This clonotype showed up just a few times. V usage is TRBV11-2 and J usage is TRBJ2-7; D unclear. The V gene's germline CDR1 is SGHAT and CDR2 FQNNGV. CDR3 length equals 14 residues. Trimming took off 5 bases at V and 0 bases at J, with 11 bases between the two ends. The CDR3 DNA reads as TGTGCCAGCAGCATTGGACGGAGCTCCTACGAGCAGTACTTC. It codes for CASSIGRSSYEQYF.